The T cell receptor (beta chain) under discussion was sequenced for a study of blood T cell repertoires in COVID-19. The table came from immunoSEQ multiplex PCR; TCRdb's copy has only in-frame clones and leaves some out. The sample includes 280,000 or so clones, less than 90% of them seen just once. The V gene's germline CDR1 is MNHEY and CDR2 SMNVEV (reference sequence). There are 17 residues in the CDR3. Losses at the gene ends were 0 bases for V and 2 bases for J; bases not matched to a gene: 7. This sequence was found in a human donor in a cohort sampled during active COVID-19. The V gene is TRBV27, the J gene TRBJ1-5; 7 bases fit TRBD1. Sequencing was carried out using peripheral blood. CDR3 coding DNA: TGTGCCAGCAGTTTATCCCCCGACAGGGCTGGCAATCAGCCCCAGCATTTT. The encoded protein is CASSLSPDRAGNQPQHF.